Each of the 15 T cell receptor beta chains below was sequenced from the same sample in a study of OX40 agonist ivuxolimab in advanced cancers. Sequencing was performed with immunoSEQ multiplex PCR; in TCRdb, only in-frame clones are kept and a portion is missing. The table shows about 61,000 clones, with 70% to 90% occurring only once. The material sequenced was CD4+ or CD8+ T cells sorted from blood, taken in a trial of the OX40 agonist ivuxolimab. Source of these receptors: an adult with an advanced solid tumor such as melanoma, head and neck, liver or kidney cancer.

The chain couples TRBV10-3 to TRBJ2-1, with 9 nucleotides matching TRBD1. The CDR3 has 13 amino acids. The germline gives CDR1 ENHRY, CDR2 SYGVKD. V was clipped by 8 bases and J by 2 bases; unmatched bases: 1. CDR3 sequence (DNA): TGTGCCATCGGGACAGGGACCTACAATGAGCAGTTCTTC. Translating it yields CAIGTGTYNEQFF.

The rearrangement uses TRBV11-3 and TRBJ2-3, with 12 bases fitting TRBD2. Germline V gene data show CDR1 as SGHNT and CDR2 as YENEEA. Trimming cost V 5 bases and J 12 bases; bases outside gene matches: 6. The CDR3 extends over 13 amino acids. The DNA for the CDR3 is TGTGCCAGCAGCGCCCTAGCGGGGGGGTTCCAGTATTTT. Translating gives CASSALAGGFQYF.

The sample holds a few counts of this clone. V and J are TRBV18 and TRBJ1-1; D unclear. The V gene's germline CDR1 is KGHSH and CDR2 LQKENI. The germline V and J ends were trimmed by 3 bases and 0 bases, with 8 bases remaining between them. The CDR3 contains 14 residues. Here the CDR3 reads CASSPGSMNTEAFF. In DNA, the CDR3 is TGTGCCAGCTCACCGGGGTCCATGAACACTGAAGCTTTCTTT.

J is TRBJ2-4 and V is TRBV27; 13 nucleotides line up with TRBD2. V trimming: 8 bases; J trimming: 9 bases; junction bases outside the gene matches: 7. CDR1 and CDR2 from the germline V gene are MNHEY and SMNVEV (reference sequence). This CDR3 comprises 14 residues. CDR3 nucleotides: TGTGCCAGCCGACTAGCGGGGGGCAGGGGCATTCAGTACTTC. Amino acids: CASRLAGGRGIQYF.

This clone was seen only once. This sequence joins TRBV6-5 and TRBJ2-1; 8 nucleotides line up with TRBD2. V dropped 4 bases and J dropped 5; count of bases not matched to a gene: 10. The V gene's germline CDR1 is MNHEY and CDR2 SVGAGI. CDR3 length: 16 residues. The CDR3 DNA sequence: TGTGCCAGCAGTTCCTGGAGCGGGGGACCCAACAATGAGCAGTTCTTC. Amino acids: CASSSWSGGPNNEQFF.

The rearrangement links TRBV6-6 to TRBJ2-7, with 7 bases lining up with TRBD1. Germline trimming cut 6 bases from V and 1 base from J; bases unmatched to any gene: 3. Germline CDR1 is MNHNY and CDR2 is SVGAGI (reference sequence). This CDR3 comprises 13 residues. CDR3 residues: CASSQGQSYEQYF. The CDR3 bases are TGTGCCAGCAGCCAGGGACAGTCCTACGAGCAGTACTTC.

The V call is TRBV27, the J call TRBJ1-6; D not resolved. CDR1 is MNHEY, CDR2 SMNVEV, per germline (reference sequence). Between the trimmed V and J ends, which lost 5 bases and 6 bases, there was a span of 8 bases. The CDR3 is 13 amino acids. The CDR3 coding sequence is TGTGCCAGCAGTGGAGGTTTTAATTCACCCCTCCACTTT. It specifies CASSGGFNSPLHF.

V is TRBV19 and J is TRBJ2-1; D is possibly TRBD1 (7 bases). The CDR3 is made up of 16 amino acids. Germline CDR1 reads LNHDA; CDR2 reads SQIVND (reference sequence). The V end lost 1 base, the J end lost 2 bases, and 12 bases lay between the germline ends. The DNA of the CDR3 is TGTGCCAGTAGTATAGGCAGGGGGGCTCCCTACAATGAGCAGTTCTTC. This sequence encodes CASSIGRGAPYNEQFF.

This chain links TRBV7-2 with TRBJ2-7; 7 bases map to TRBD1. V dropped 1 base and J dropped 4; count of bases not matched to a gene: 4. This CDR3 region has 14 residues. Per the germline V gene, CDR1 is SGHTA and CDR2 is FQGNSA. CDR3 amino acids: CASSLGHRGYEQYF. In DNA, the CDR3 is TGTGCCAGCAGCTTAGGACACAGGGGTTACGAGCAGTACTTC.

The V and J genes are TRBV18 and TRBJ2-1, with 9 nucleotides matching TRBD2. The CDR3 runs 14 residues. The germline CDR1 and CDR2 sequences are KGHSH and LQKENI. J gave up 2 bases and V 8 bases, and 4 bases lay outside the gene matches. In DNA, the CDR3 is TGTGCCAGCATTAGCGGGGGACCCTACAATGAGCAGTTCTTC. Translation gives CASISGGPYNEQFF.

The chain recombines TRBV5-1 with TRBJ2-5; 11 bases are a match to TRBD2. From germline, CDR1 is SGHRS and CDR2 YFSETQ. V lost 0 bases, J lost 2 bases, and 6 bases stayed unmatched. The CDR3 covers 17 residues. CDR3 sequence: CASSLGGTSGMQETQYF. The DNA of the CDR3 is TGCGCCAGCAGCTTGGGTGGGACTAGCGGAATGCAAGAGACCCAGTACTTC.

The chain joins TRBV18 to TRBJ2-7, with 7 bases lining up with TRBD1. CDR3 length: 14 amino acids. CDR1 and CDR2 (germline): KGHSH, LQKENI. Trimming removed 1 base from V and 4 bases from J; junction bases left unmatched: 4. As DNA, the CDR3 is TGTGCCAGCTCACCACAGAGCAGGGGGTACGAGCAGTACTTC. It translates to CASSPQSRGYEQYF.

This chain joins TRBV18 and TRBJ1-1; weak D call: TRBD1 (5 bases). Germline values: CDR1 KGHSH, CDR2 LQKENI. The CDR3 extends over 14 amino acids. Trimming took off 5 bases at V and 1 base at J, with 11 bases between the two ends. This chain's CDR3 is CASSSGTGNTEAFF. In DNA, the CDR3 is TGTGCCAGCTCATCCGGGACGGGGAACACTGAAGCTTTCTTT. Full variable domain (rest looked up from reference TRBV18 and TRBJ1-1): NAGVMQNPRHLVRRRGQEARLRCSPMKGHSHVYWYRQLPEEGLKFMVYLQKENIIDESGMPKERFSAEFPKEGPSILRIQQVVRGDSAAYFCASSSGTGNTEAFFGQGTRLTVV.

The CDR3 region is CASSLSSGNGELFF. The CDR3 DNA follows: TGTGCCAGCAGCTTATCGTCAGGGAACGGGGAGCTGTTTTTT. V is TRBV7-3 and J is TRBJ2-2, with D tentatively TRBD1 (5 bases). The CDR3 has 14 amino acids. Trimming removed 2 bases at V and 7 bases at J, with 11 bases between. Germline CDR1 is SGHTA and CDR2 is FQGTGA.

This clone showed up just once. This sequence joins TRBV18 and TRBJ2-3, with TRBD2 identical over 12 bases. V trimming: 1 base; J trimming: 1 base; junction bases outside the gene matches: 12. The CDR3 totals 20 residues. Germline lookup yields CDR1 KGHSH and CDR2 LQKENI. CDR3 residues: CASSPLPLTSGGRGTDTQYF. The CDR3 DNA follows: TGTGCCAGCTCACCACTCCCTCTTACTAGCGGGGGGCGGGGCACAGATACGCAGTATTTT.